The sequence of this TCR beta chain was determined in a study of blood T cell repertoires in COVID-19. About the research overall: COVID-19 samples collected from the United States, Italy and Spain covered acute and convalescent phases. In each case, the material was cDNA or gDNA derived from T cells, B-cell-depleted T cells, or PBMCs.

Germline CDR1 SGHTA, CDR2 FQGNSA. Trimming took off 4 bases at V and 10 bases at J, with 14 bases between the two ends. The CDR3 loop spans 14 amino acids. In the original processing: Amplified reference gene primers provided the basis for estimating nucleated cell counts. Assay: immunoSEQ multiplex PCR; the TCRdb copy retains only in-frame clones and omits some. V and J calls and clone size are those listed in that table; D and trimming were worked out from the DNA. Among around 500,000 clones listed, around 85% were seen once. Source material: peripheral blood. The V and J genes are TRBV7-2 and TRBJ1-6; D is possibly TRBD1 (5 bases). This receptor was obtained from a human donor in a cohort sampled during active COVID-19. The CDR3 is CASSSQGVRSPLHF. The CDR3 DNA sequence: TGTGCCAGCAGCTCGCAGGGCGTTCGGTCACCCCTCCACTTT.